This T cell receptor beta chain was sequenced during a study of T cells in Graves' hyperthyroidism and ophthalmopathy. V dropped 1 base and J dropped 0 bases, with 7 bases sitting between them. Germline V CDR1 and CDR2: DFQATT, SNEGSKA (reference sequence). This CDR3 spans 14 amino acids. Absence of ophthalmopathy progression within 18 months defined stable Graves' hyperthyroidism. Diagnoses used clinical symptoms, serum thyroxine and TRAb, thyroid ultrasound and orbital computed tomography. The investigators amplified TCR beta CDR3 regions from RNA transcripts. With the HTBI primer set, the TCR CDR3 went through a first round of RT-PCR. TCRdb re-called the multiplex PCR reads through MiXCR, storing one row per CDR3 protein. The sample has around 210,000 distinct CDR3 sequences, less than 20% seen once. This clonotype was observed many times.

The sequencing input was blood. The sequence came from a woman aged 45-65 years with Graves' hyperthyroidism. The chain is built from TRBV20-1 and TRBJ1-5; D possibly corresponds to TRBD1 (6 bases). CDR3 DNA: TGCAGTGCTAGAGGGGACATTAGCAATCAGCCCCAGCATTTT. It specifies CSARGDISNQPQHF.